The 19 T cell receptor beta chains below were found in one sample sequenced in a study of CD8+CD57+ T cells in acquired aplastic anemia. Patients chosen for sequencing had shown CD8+CD57+ cell expansion by flow cytometry. Both TCR beta VDJ combination and CDR3 sequence profiling were carried out. Genomic DNA was the template for this profiling. TCRdb redid the calling of the reads with MiXCR, one entry per CDR3 protein. The sample consists of some 92,000 distinct CDR3 sequences, about 66% of them appearing once. Sequencing input: sorted CD4+, CD8+, or CD8+CD57+ T cells (not recorded which) from PBMCs. The receptors derive from a human donor with aplastic anemia.

The sample holds a few counts of this clonotype. CDR3 nucleotide sequence: TGTGCCAGCAGTTTGGACGGGGGGAATGAGCAGTTCTTC. As protein: CASSLDGGNEQFF. The rearrangement links TRBV7-9 to TRBJ2-1, with 7 bases matching TRBD2. J lost 7 bases, V lost 6 bases, and 6 bases had no gene match. CDR1 is SEHNR and CDR2 is FQNEAQ in the germline V gene (reference sequence). The CDR3 loop spans 13 amino acids.

The CDR3: CASSPNWGSYEQYF. CDR3 nucleotide sequence: TGTGCCAGCAGCCCGAATTGGGGCTCCTACGAGCAGTACTTC. This chain connects TRBV5-6 to TRBJ2-7; the D is unclear. The ends were cut back, 4 bases at V and 0 bases at J, with 11 bases in the middle. The CDR3 runs 14 residues. From germline, CDR1 is SGHDT and CDR2 YYEEEE.

The V and J genes are TRBV20-1 and TRBJ1-1; TRBD1 might be the D (6 bases). Trimming took 4 bases from V and 4 from J, leaving 10 bases between them. CDR3 length: 12 amino acids. CDR1 and CDR2 from the germline V gene are DFQATT and SNEGSKA (reference sequence). The CDR3 nucleotides read TGCAGTGCTATGGACAGCGGCACTGAAGCTTTCTTT. Translated: CSAMDSGTEAFF.

The chain links TRBV10-1 to TRBJ1-1; a weak D match, TRBD1 (5 bases). The CDR3 totals 12 residues. The germline gives CDR1 WNHNN, CDR2 SYGVQD (reference sequence). V lost 7 bases and J 6 bases, leaving 12 bases between the germline ends. The CDR3 nucleotides read TGCGCCAGCACTGCCGGGACTCCTGAAGCTTTCTTT. Translation gives CASTAGTPEAFF.

This clonotype occurred a few times. The chain employs TRBV24-1 and TRBJ2-1; no firm D call. This CDR3 contains 15 residues. From germline, CDR1 is KGHDR and CDR2 SFDVKD. Trimming left V 0 bases short and J 7 bases short, with 12 bases between. CDR3 sequence: CATSDLQLGGNEQFF. The CDR3 region has the DNA TGTGCCACCAGTGATTTGCAGCTCGGCGGTAATGAGCAGTTCTTC.

The chain uses TRBV11-2 and TRBJ2-7, with a possible D match to TRBD2 (5 bases). Per the germline V gene, CDR1 is SGHAT and CDR2 is FQNNGV. V lost 3 bases to trimming and J lost 6 bases, with 9 bases between them. This CDR3 spans 12 amino acids. The CDR3 region is CASSLEAAEQYF. CDR3 coding DNA: TGTGCCAGCAGCTTGGAGGCAGCCGAGCAGTACTTC. Together with reference TRBV11-2 and TRBJ2-7, the CDR3 gives the full variable domain: EAGVAQSPRYKIIEKRQSVAFWCNPISGHATLYWYQQILGQGPKLLIQFQNNGVVDDSQLPKDRFSAERLKGVDSTLKIQPAKLEDSAVYLCASSLEAAEQYFGPGTRLTVT.

This clonotype was recorded only once. The chain employs TRBV7-8 and TRBJ1-2; maybe TRBD1 (6 bases). Trimming took 5 bases from V and 4 from J, leaving 11 bases between them. CDR1 and CDR2 from the germline V gene are SGHVS and FQNEAQ. This CDR3 is 13 amino acids long. CDR3 nucleotides: TGTGCCAGCAGCCAAGACAGGAGCTATGGCTACACCTTC. It translates to CASSQDRSYGYTF.

This clonotype was recorded a few times. It is unclear where the CDR3 begins or ends on the DNA, so no DNA is shown, and the CDR3 is as TCRdb lists it. This rearrangement joins TRBV12-3 or TRBV12-4 to TRBJ2-7; TRBD2 is taken as the D call from the table, unchecked against the DNA. The CDR3 has 15 residues if both end residues are counted. The CDR3 is CASSSSDLALYEQYF.

The chain recombines TRBV29-1 with TRBJ1-3, with 7 bases matching TRBD1. The germline V gene has CDR1 SQVTM and CDR2 ANQGSEA. The V and J ends lost 6 bases and 0 bases, in that order; junction bases with no gene match: 5. This CDR3 region has 14 residues. The CDR3: CSVRGGASGNTIYF. The DNA for the CDR3 is TGCAGCGTAAGAGGGGGCGCCTCTGGAAACACCATATATTTT.

The chain recombines TRBV11-2 with TRBJ1-1; 7 bases line up with TRBD1. This CDR3 contains 14 residues. In germline, CDR1 is SGHAT, CDR2 FQNNGV. The V gene end was trimmed by 5 bases and the J gene end by 6 bases; junction bases not matched to a gene: 9. The CDR3 protein is CASSPRDSRAEAFF. The CDR3 nucleotides read TGTGCCAGCAGCCCCCGGGACAGCAGGGCTGAAGCTTTCTTT.

The rearrangement links TRBV25-1 to TRBJ1-1, with no clear D. Trimming stripped 0 bases from V and 7 bases from J, with 12 bases between. The CDR3 runs to 14 residues. The germline gives CDR1 MGHDK, CDR2 SYGVNS. The chain's CDR3 is CASSEYSTDREAFF. DNA for the CDR3: TGTGCCAGCAGTGAATATTCGACGGACCGTGAAGCTTTCTTT. Full variable domain (outside the CDR3, taken from reference TRBV25-1 and TRBJ1-1): EADIYQTPRYLVIGTGKKITLECSQTMGHDKMYWYQQDPGMELHLIHYSYGVNSTEKGDLSSESTVSRIRTEHFPLTLESARPSHTSQYLCASSEYSTDREAFFGQGTRLTVV.

This clonotype was counted at least ten times. J is TRBJ2-6 and V is TRBV9; possibly TRBD1 for D (5 bases). The V end lost 4 bases, the J end lost 2 bases, and 10 bases lay between the germline ends. Germline assignment: CDR1 SGDLS and CDR2 YYNGEE. The length of the CDR3 is 15 residues. The CDR3 nucleotides read TGTGCCAGCAGCCACGCGACAGCTGGGGCCAACGTCCTGACTTTC. Amino acids: CASSHATAGANVLTF. Based on the CDR3 plus reference TRBV9 and TRBJ2-6, the full variable domain is DSGVTQTPKHLITATGQRVTLRCSPRSGDLSVYWYQQSLDQGLQFLIQYYNGEERAKGNILERFSAQQFPDLHSELNLSSLELGDSALYFCASSHATAGANVLTFGAGSRLTVL.

With regard to this clonotype: One junction end does not reproduce the germline sequence, and a read error may be involved. The rearrangement links TRBV7-2 to TRBJ2-5; D remains ambiguous. CDR3 length equals 11 residues. Germline-derived CDR1 and CDR2 are SGHTA and FQGNSA. The CDR3 sequence is CASSQQETQYF. The DNA of the CDR3 is TGCGCCAGCAGCCAACAAGAGACCCAGTACTTC.

The chain links TRBV29-1 to TRBJ1-1; TRBD1 agrees at 7 bases. Germline CDR1 reads SQVTM; CDR2 reads ANQGSEA. The CDR3 sequence is 15 residues long. The trim removed 3 bases at V and 1 base at J, leaving 8 bases unmatched. This CDR3 is CSVDVSKGANTEAFF. CDR3 DNA sequence: TGCAGCGTTGATGTTTCGAAGGGGGCGAACACTGAAGCTTTCTTT. The full variable domain, rest sourced from reference TRBV29-1 and TRBJ1-1, is SAVISQKPSRDICQRGTSLTIQCQVDSQVTMMFWYRQQPGQSLTLIATANQGSEATYESGFVIDKFPISRPNLTFSTLTVSNMSPEDSSIYLCSVDVSKGANTEAFFGQGTRLTVV.

This chain links TRBV7-9 with TRBJ1-2, with 7 bases lining up with TRBD1. The CDR3 runs 14 residues. Germline V gives CDR1 SEHNR, CDR2 FQNEAQ (reference sequence). J was trimmed by 4 bases and V by 4 bases; bases with no gene match: 6. The CDR3 spells CASSSDRSVYGYTF. Written as DNA, the CDR3 is TGTGCCAGCAGCTCGGACAGGTCGGTCTATGGCTACACCTTC. The entire variable domain, with the rest obtained from reference TRBV7-9 and TRBJ1-2, is as follows: DTGVSQNPRHKITKRGQNVTFRCDPISEHNRLYWYRQTLGQGPEFLTYFQNEAQLEKSRLLSDRFSAERPKGSFSTLEIQRTEQGDSAMYLCASSSDRSVYGYTFGSGTRLTVV.

The CDR3 bases are TGTGCCAGTAGTACAGGGATGAACACTGAAGCTTTCTTT. This translates into CASSTGMNTEAFF. J is TRBJ1-1 and V is TRBV19; the D gene is possibly TRBD1 (5 bases). This CDR3 contains 13 residues. Per the germline V gene, CDR1 is LNHDA and CDR2 is SQIVND (reference sequence). The V end lost 4 bases, the J end lost 0 bases, and 6 bases lay between the germline ends.

This clonotype was counted a few times. The V gene is TRBV15, the J gene TRBJ1-1; D is unclear. The CDR3 contains 15 residues. V gave up 4 bases and J gave up 7 bases, with 19 bases separating them. CDR1 is LNHNV, CDR2 YYDKDF, per germline (reference sequence). CDR3 nucleotides: TGTGCCACCAGCATTGAAGAAGGGTCGAGGGATGAAGCTTTCTTT. Translating gives CATSIEEGSRDEAFF.

This clonotype has more than one count but fewer than ten. This chain uses TRBV7-9 with TRBJ2-5; TRBD2 agrees at 14 bases. The germline gives CDR1 SEHNR, CDR2 FQNEAQ (reference sequence). V lost 5 bases and J lost 9; bases outside the gene matches: 5. The CDR3 covers 14 residues. DNA of the CDR3: TGTGCCAGCAGCCCAGGGACTAGCGGGAGCGCCCAGTACTTC. Translated: CASSPGTSGSAQYF.

The chain has TRBV24-1 and TRBJ2-3, with D unclear. Germline values: CDR1 KGHDR, CDR2 SFDVKD. The CDR3 contains 15 residues. V was pared by 10 bases and J by 0 bases, with 16 bases between. Written as DNA, the CDR3 is TGTGCCACATTTACCCAGAGTTCTAGCACAGATACGCAGTATTTT. It codes for CATFTQSSSTDTQYF.